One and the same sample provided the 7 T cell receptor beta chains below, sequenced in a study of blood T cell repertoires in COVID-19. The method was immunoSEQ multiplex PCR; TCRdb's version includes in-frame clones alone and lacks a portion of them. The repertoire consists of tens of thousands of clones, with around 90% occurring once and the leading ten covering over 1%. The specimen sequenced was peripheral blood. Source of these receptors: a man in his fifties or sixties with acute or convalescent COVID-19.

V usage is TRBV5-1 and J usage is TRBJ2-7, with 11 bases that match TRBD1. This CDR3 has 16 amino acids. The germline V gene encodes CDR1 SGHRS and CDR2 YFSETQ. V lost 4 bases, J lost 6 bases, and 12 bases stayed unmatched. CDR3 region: CASSLSVGQGAGEQYF. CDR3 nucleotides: TGCGCCAGCAGCCTGAGTGTTGGACAGGGGGCCGGCGAGCAGTACTTC.

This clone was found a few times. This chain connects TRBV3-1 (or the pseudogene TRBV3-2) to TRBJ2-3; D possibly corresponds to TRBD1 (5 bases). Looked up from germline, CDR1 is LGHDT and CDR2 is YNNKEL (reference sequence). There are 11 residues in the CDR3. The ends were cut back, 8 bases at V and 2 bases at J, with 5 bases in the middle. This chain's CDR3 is CASGATDTQYF. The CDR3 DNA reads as TGTGCCAGCGGGGCCACAGATACGCAGTATTTT.

The CDR3 is CASRGVAGPNSPLHF. The CDR3 coding sequence is TGTGCCAGCAGGGGCGTGGCAGGCCCTAATTCACCCCTCCACTTT. This chain connects TRBV2 to TRBJ1-6; D not resolved. The CDR3 extends over 15 amino acids. Trimming removed 6 bases from V and 6 bases from J, with 15 bases in between. The germline V gene encodes CDR1 SNHLY and CDR2 FYNNEI.

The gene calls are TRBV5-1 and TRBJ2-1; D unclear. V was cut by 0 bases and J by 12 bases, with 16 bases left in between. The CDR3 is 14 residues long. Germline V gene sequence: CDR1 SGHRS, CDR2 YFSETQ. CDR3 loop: CASSLEDQVSWQFF. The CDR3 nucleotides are TGCGCCAGCAGCTTGGAGGATCAGGTCTCTTGGCAGTTCTTC.

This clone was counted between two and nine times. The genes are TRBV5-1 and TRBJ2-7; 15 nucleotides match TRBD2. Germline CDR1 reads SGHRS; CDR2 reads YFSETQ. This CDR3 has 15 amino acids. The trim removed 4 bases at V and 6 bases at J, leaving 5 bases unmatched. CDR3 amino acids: CASSPRTSGGAEQYF. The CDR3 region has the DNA TGCGCCAGCAGCCCTCGGACTAGCGGGGGGGCCGAGCAGTACTTC.

The CDR3 nucleotides are TGTGCCAGCAGGATTAGCAGGGGACAGGGGAACACTGAAGCTTTCTTT. Amino acid sequence: CASRISRGQGNTEAFF. V gene TRBV7-8 combines with J gene TRBJ1-1; 9 bases match TRBD1. Germline CDR1 SGHVS, CDR2 FQNEAQ. The length of the CDR3 is 16 residues. V gave up 6 bases and J gave up 1 base; unmatched junction bases: 9.

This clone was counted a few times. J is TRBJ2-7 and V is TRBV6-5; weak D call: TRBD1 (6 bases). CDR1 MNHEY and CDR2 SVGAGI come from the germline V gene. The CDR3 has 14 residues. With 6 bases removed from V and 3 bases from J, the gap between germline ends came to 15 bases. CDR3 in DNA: TGTGCCAGCAGCTCCTCAGGGGCAGACTACGAGCAGTACTTC. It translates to CASSSSGADYEQYF.